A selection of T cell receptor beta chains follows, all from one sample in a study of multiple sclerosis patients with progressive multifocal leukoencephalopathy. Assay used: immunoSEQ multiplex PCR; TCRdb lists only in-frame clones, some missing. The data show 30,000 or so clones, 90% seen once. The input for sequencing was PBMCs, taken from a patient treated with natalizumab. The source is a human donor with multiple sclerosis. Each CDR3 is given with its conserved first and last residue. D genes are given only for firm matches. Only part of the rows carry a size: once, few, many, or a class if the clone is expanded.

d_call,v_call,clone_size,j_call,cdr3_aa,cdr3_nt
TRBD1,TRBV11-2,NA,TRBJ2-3,CASSSSGTGLDTQYF,TGTGCCAGCAGCTCCTCCGGGACAGGGTTAGATACGCAGTATTTT
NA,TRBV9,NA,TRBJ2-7,CASSPALGVRGASYEQYF,TGTGCCAGCAGCCCCGCGTTGGGGGTCCGGGGGGCCTCCTACGAGCAGTACTTC
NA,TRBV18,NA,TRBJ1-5,CASSPGQYSNQPQHF,TGTGCCAGCTCACCCGGACAATATAGCAATCAGCCCCAGCATTTT
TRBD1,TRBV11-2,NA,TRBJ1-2,CASTKGTGHYGYTF,TGTGCCAGCACCAAAGGGACAGGTCACTATGGCTACACCTTC
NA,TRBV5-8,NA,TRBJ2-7,CASITPRVFSYEQYF,TGTGCCAGCATTACCCCACGAGTCTTTTCCTACGAGCAGTACTTC
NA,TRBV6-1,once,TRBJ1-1,CASKNYRVFTEAFF,TGTGCCAGCAAAAATTACAGGGTGTTTACTGAAGCTTTCTTT
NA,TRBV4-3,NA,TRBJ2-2,CASSPSLSLTGELFF,TGCGCCAGCAGCCCTAGTCTGAGCCTCACCGGGGAGCTGTTTTTT
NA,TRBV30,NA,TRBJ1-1,CAWTRGGGGTEAFF,TGTGCCTGGACCCGTGGGGGGGGCGGAACTGAAGCTTTCTTT
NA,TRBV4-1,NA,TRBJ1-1,CASSPARQTMNTEAFF,TGCGCCAGCAGCCCGGCTCGACAGACCATGAACACTGAAGCTTTCTTT
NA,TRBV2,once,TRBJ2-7,CASSEGQPNYEQYF,TGTGCCAGCAGTGAAGGACAGCCCAACTACGAGCAGTACTTC
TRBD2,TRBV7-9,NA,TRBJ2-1,CASSSGTSGGDNEQFF,TGTGCCAGCAGCTCCGGGACTAGCGGGGGGGACAATGAGCAGTTCTTC
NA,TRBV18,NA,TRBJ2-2,CASSPGTLTGELFF,TGTGCCAGCTCCCCCGGGACACTGACCGGGGAGCTGTTTTTT
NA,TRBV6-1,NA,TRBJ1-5,CASSESTGNNQPQHF,TGTGCCAGCAGTGAATCTACAGGGAACAATCAGCCCCAGCATTTT
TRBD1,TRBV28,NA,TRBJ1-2,CASSLLGGLSNYGYTF,TGTGCCAGCAGTTTACTAGGGGGCTTAAGTAATTATGGCTACACCTTC
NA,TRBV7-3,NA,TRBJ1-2,CASSLGATPNYGYTF,TGTGCCAGCAGCTTAGGGGCAACCCCCAACTATGGCTACACCTTC
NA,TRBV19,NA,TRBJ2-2,CASRIGSTLTGELFF,TGTGCCAGTAGAATCGGCAGCACCTTGACCGGGGAGCTGTTTTTT
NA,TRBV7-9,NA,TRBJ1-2,CASSLVKGKSNYGYTF,TGTGCCAGCAGCTTAGTAAAGGGGAAAAGTAACTATGGCTACACCTTC
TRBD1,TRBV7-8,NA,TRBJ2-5,CASRTDRGKYQETQYF,TGTGCCAGCAGAACCGACAGGGGAAAGTACCAAGAGACCCAGTACTTC
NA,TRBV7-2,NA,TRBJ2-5,CASSPGTSQETQYF,TGTGCCAGCAGCCCCGGGACAAGCCAAGAGACCCAGTACTTC
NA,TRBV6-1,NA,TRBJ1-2,CASSAGPTSNYGYTF,TGTGCCAGCAGTGCCGGACCTACCTCCAACTATGGCTACACCTTC
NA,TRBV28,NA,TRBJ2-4,CASSLWAGRARDKNIQYF,TGTGCCAGCAGTTTATGGGCGGGCAGGGCGAGGGACAAAAACATTCAGTACTTC
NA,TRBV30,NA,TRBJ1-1,CAWSVGVNTEAFF,TGTGCCTGGAGTGTTGGGGTAAACACTGAAGCTTTCTTT
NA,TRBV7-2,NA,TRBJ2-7,CASSLGGGRTYEQYF,TGTGCCAGCAGCTTAGGCGGAGGACGGACCTACGAGCAGTACTTC
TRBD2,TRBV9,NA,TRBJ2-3,CASSPLAGGPPDTQYF,TGTGCCAGCAGCCCCCTAGCGGGGGGGCCCCCAGATACGCAGTATTTT
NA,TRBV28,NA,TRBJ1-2,CASSYDTPGGYTF,TGTGCCAGCAGTTACGACACCCCGGGGGGCTACACCTTC
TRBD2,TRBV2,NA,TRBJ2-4,CASSQGSGGVANRRAKNIQYF,TGTGCCAGCAGTCAGGGTAGCGGGGGAGTGGCCAACCGTCGTGCCAAAAACATTCAGTACTTC
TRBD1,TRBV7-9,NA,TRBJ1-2,CASSPGGTYGYTF,TGTGCCAGCAGCCCAGGGGGAACCTATGGCTACACCTTC
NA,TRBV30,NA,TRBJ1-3,CAWSDGSSGNTIYF,TGTGCCTGGAGCGACGGGAGCTCTGGAAACACCATATATTTT
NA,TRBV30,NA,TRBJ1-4,CAWAAGFNEKLFF,TGTGCCTGGGCGGCAGGGTTTAATGAAAAACTGTTTTTT
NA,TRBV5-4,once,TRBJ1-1,CASSWTGAPENTEAFF,TGTGCCAGCAGCTGGACGGGAGCCCCCGAAAACACTGAAGCTTTCTTT
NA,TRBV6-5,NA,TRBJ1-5,CASSPSPYSNQPQHF,TGTGCCAGCAGTCCTTCGCCCTATAGCAATCAGCCCCAGCATTTT
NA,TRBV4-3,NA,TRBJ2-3,CASSQVASRGSDTQYF,TGCGCCAGCAGCCAAGTGGCATCAAGGGGGTCAGATACGCAGTATTTT
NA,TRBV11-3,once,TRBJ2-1,CASTASRGGEQFF,TGTGCCAGCACCGCCTCCCGGGGTGGGGAGCAGTTCTTC
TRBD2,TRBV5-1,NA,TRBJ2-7,CASSLGGGGAVLTEQYF,TGCGCCAGCAGCTTGGGAGGCGGGGGGGCGGTCCTTACCGAGCAGTACTTC
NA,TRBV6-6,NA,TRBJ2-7,CASSWAVNTNSYEQYF,TGTGCCAGCAGTTGGGCTGTGAACACCAACTCCTACGAGCAGTACTTC
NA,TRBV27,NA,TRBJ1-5,CASSPKPPQHF,TGTGCCAGCAGTCCGAAGCCGCCCCAGCATTTT
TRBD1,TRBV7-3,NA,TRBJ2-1,CASSQNAGTGIHEQFF,TGTGCCAGCAGCCAAAACGCCGGGACAGGGATCCATGAGCAGTTCTTC